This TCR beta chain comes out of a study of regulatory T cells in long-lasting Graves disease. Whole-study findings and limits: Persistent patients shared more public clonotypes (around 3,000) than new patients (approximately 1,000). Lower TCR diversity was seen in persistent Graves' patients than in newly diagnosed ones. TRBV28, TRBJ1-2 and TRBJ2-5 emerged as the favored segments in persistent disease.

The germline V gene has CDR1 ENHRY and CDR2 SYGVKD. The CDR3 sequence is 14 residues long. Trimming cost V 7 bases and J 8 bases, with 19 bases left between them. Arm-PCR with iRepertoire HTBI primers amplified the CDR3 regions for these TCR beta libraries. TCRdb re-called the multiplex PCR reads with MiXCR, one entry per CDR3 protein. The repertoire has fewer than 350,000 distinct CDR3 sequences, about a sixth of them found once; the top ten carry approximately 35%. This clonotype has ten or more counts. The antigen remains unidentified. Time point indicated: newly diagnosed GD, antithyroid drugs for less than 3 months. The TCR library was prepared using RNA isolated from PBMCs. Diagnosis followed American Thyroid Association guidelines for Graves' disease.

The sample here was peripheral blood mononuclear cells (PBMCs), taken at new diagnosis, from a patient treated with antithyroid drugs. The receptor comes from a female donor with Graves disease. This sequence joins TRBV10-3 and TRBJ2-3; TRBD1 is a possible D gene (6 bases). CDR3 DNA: TGTGCCATCACCCCAAAGGGGGACGGGCTTACGCAGTATTTT. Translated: CAITPKGDGLTQYF.